The present entry profiles one TCR beta chain with its context. Its specificity is not known. V was pared by 0 bases and J by 5 bases, with 11 bases between. Per the germline V gene, CDR1 is GTSNPN and CDR2 is SVGIG (reference sequence). The CDR3 is 14 residues long. This sample stems from a study of OX40 agonist ivuxolimab in advanced cancers. Findings and limits, study-wide: More expanded clones were found, on average, in CD8+ than in CD4+ T cells.

Patients had blood sampled at baseline and again on cycle 4 day 1 and cycle 7 day 1. Only in-frame clones appear in the TCRdb table, and some are missing; sequencing was by immunoSEQ multiplex PCR. The table has around 40,000 clones, 85% to 90% seen once. The sequence derives from an adult with an advanced solid tumor such as melanoma, head and neck, liver or kidney cancer. The chain recombines TRBV30 with TRBJ2-1, with D uncertain. Sample: CD4+ or CD8+ T cells sorted from blood, taken in a trial of the OX40 agonist ivuxolimab. The CDR3 sequence is CAWSVRKGNNEQFF. CDR3 sequence (DNA): TGTGCCTGGAGTGTACGGAAAGGGAACAATGAGCAGTTCTTC.